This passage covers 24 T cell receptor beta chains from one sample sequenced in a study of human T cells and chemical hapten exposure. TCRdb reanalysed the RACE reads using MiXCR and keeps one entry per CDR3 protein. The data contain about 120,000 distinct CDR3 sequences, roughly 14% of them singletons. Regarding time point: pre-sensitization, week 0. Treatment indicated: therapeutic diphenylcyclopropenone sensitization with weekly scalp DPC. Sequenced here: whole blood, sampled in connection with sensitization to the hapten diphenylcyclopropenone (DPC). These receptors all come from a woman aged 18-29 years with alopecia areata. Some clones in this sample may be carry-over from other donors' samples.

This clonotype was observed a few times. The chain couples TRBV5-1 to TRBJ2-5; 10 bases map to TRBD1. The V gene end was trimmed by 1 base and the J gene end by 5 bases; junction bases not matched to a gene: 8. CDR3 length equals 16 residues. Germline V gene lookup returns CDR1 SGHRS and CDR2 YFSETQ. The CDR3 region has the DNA TGCGCCAGCAGCTTGTTGCTGACAGGGGGCTTGGAGACCCAGTACTTC. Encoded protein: CASSLLLTGGLETQYF.

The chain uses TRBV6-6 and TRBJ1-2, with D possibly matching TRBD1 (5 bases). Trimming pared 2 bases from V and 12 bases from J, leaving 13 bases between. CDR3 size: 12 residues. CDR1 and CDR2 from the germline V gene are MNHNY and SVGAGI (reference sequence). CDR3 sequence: CASSYVAGYHTF. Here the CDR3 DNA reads TGTGCCAGCAGTTACGTGGCAGGGTACCACACCTTC.

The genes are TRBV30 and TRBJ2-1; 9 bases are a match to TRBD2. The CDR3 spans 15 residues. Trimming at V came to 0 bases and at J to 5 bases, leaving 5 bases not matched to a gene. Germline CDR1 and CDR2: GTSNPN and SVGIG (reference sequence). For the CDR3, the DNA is TGTGCCTGGAGTGTACCAGCGGGGGGACACAATGAGCAGTTCTTC. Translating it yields CAWSVPAGGHNEQFF.

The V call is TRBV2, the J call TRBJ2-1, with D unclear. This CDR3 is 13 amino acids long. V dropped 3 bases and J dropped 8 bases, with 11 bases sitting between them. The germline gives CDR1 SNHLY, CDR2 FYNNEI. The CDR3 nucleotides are TGTGCCAGCAGTGACCTCCGGCCGGATGAGCAGTTCTTC. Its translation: CASSDLRPDEQFF.

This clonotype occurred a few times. This chain's CDR3 is CASRPGRSWDNTEAFF. The CDR3, as DNA: TGTGCCAGCAGGCCGGGACGCTCATGGGATAACACTGAAGCTTTCTTT. The V and J genes are TRBV12-3 or TRBV12-4 and TRBJ1-1; maybe TRBD1 (5 bases). This CDR3 contains 16 residues. Trimming stripped 6 bases from V and 2 bases from J, with 19 bases between.

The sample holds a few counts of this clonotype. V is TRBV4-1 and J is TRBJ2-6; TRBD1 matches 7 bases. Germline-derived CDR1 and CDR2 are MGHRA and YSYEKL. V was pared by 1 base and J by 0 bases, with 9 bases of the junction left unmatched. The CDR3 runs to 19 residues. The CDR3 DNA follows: TGCGCCAGCAGCCAAGCCCCGGGACAGCCCTTCTCTGGGGCCAACGTCCTGACTTTC. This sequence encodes CASSQAPGQPFSGANVLTF.

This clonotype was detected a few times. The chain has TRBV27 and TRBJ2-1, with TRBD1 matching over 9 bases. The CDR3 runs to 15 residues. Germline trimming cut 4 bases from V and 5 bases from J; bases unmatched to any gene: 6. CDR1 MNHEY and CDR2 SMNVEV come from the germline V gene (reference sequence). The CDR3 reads CASSSFDRGNNEQFF. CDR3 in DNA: TGTGCCAGCAGTTCCTTCGACAGGGGGAACAATGAGCAGTTCTTC.

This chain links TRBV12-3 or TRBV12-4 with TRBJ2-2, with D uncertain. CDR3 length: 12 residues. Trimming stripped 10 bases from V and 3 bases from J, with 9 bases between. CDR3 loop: CATTRDTGELFF. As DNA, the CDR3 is TGTGCCACGACAAGGGACACCGGGGAGCTGTTTTTT.

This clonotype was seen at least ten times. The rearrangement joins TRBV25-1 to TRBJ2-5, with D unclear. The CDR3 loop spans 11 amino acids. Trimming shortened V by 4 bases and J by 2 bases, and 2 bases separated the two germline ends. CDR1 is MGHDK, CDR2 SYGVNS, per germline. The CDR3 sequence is CASSAQETQYF. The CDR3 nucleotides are TGTGCCAGCAGTGCGCAAGAGACCCAGTACTTC.

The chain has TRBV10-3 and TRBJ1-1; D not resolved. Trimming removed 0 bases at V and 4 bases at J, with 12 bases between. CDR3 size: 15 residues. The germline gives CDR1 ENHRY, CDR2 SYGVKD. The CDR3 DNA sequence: TGTGCCATCAGTGAGTCAGGAAGGCTAGGCACTGAAGCTTTCTTT. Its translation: CAISESGRLGTEAFF.

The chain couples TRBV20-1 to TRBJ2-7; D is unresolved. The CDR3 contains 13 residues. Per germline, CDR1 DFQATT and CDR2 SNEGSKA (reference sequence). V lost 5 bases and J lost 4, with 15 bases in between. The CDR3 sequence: CSARAEYEYEQYF. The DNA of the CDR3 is TGCAGTGCTCGGGCGGAGTATGAGTACGAGCAGTACTTC.

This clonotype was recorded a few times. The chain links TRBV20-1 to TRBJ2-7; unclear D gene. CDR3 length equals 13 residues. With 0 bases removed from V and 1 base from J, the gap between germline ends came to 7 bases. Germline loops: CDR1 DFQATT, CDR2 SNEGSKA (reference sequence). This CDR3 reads CSARDGKSYEQYF. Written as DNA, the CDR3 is TGCAGTGCTAGAGATGGCAAATCCTACGAGCAGTACTTC.

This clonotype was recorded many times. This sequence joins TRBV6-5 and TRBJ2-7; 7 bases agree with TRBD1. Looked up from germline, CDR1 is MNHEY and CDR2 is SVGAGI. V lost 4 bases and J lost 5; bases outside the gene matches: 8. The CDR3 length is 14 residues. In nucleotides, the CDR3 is TGTGCCAGCAGTTTCGACAGGGTTCCTCACGAGCAGTACTTC. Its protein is CASSFDRVPHEQYF.

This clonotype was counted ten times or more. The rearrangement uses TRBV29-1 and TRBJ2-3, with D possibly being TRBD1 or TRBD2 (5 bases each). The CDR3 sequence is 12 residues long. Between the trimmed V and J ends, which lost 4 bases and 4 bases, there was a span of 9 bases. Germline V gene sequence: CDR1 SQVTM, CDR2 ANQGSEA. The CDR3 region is CSVVTAADTQYF. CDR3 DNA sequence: TGCAGCGTTGTGACAGCGGCAGATACGCAGTATTTT.

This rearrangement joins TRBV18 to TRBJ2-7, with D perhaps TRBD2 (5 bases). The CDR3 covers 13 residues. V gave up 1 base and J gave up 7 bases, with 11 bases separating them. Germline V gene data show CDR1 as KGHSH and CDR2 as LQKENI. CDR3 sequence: CASSPHVRGEQYF. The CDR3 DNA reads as TGTGCCAGCTCACCACACGTTAGAGGGGAGCAGTACTTC.

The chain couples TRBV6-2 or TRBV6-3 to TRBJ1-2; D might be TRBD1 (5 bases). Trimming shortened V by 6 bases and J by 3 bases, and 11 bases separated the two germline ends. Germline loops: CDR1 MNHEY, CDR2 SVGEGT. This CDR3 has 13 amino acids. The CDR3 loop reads CASSLQAYYGYTF. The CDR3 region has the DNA TGTGCCAGCAGCTTACAGGCCTACTATGGCTACACCTTC.

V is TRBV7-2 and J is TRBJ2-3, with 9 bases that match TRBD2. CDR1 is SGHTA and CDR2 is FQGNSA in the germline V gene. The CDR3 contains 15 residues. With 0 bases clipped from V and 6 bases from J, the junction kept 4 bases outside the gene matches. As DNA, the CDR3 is TGTGCCAGCAGCTTAGCCGTAGCGGGGGCCGATACGCAGTATTTT. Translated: CASSLAVAGADTQYF.

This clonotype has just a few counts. CDR3 DNA sequence: TGTGCCAGCAGTGTTACCGGGACAGGGTACACCGGGGAGCTGTTTTTT. Its protein product is CASSVTGTGYTGELFF. The V and J genes are TRBV6-1 and TRBJ2-2; 9 bases agree with TRBD1. Germline lookup yields CDR1 MNHNS and CDR2 SASEGT. V lost 4 bases and J lost 3; bases outside the gene matches: 6. This CDR3 has 16 residues.

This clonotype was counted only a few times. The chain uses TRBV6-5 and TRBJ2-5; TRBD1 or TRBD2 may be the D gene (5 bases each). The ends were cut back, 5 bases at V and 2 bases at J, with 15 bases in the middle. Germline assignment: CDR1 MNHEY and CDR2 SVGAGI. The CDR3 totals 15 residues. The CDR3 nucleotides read TGTGCCAGCAGTGGAGCAGGGACGAGGCAAGAGACCCAGTACTTC. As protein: CASSGAGTRQETQYF.

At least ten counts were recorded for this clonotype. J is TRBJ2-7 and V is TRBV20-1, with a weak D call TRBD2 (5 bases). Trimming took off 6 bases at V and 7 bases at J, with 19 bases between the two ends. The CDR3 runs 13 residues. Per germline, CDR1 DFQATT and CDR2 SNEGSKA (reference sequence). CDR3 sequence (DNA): TGCAGTGCAAGGGAGCGCCCGGTTGGAGAGCAGTACTTC. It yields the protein CSARERPVGEQYF.

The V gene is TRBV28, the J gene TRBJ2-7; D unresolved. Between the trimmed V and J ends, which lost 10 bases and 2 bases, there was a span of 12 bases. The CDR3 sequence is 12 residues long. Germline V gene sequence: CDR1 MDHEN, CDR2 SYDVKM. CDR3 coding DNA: TGTGCCATCCGTCAAAGGGCCTACGAGCAGTACTTC. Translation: CAIRQRAYEQYF.

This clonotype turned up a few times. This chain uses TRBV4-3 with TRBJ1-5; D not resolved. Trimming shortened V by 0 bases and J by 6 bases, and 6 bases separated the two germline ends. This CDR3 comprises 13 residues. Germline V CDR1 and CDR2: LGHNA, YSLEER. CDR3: CASSQDVGQPQHF. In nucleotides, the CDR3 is TGCGCCAGCAGCCAAGATGTAGGTCAGCCCCAGCATTTT.

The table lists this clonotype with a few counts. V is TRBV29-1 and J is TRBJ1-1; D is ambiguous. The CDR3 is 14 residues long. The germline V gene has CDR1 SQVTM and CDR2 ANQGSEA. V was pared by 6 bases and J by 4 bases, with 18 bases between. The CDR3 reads CSVRRVQGSTEAFF. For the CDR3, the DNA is TGCAGCGTACGAAGGGTCCAAGGCAGCACTGAAGCTTTCTTT. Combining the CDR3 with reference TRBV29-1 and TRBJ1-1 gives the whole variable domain SAVISQKPSRDICQRGTSLTIQCQVDSQVTMMFWYRQQPGQSLTLIATANQGSEATYESGFVIDKFPISRPNLTFSTLTVSNMSPEDSSIYLCSVRRVQGSTEAFFGQGTRLTVV.

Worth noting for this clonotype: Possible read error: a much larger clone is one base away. In DNA, the CDR3 is TGTGTCAGCAGCTTCCCGACAGGGACGAACACTGAAGCTTTCTTT. It translates to CVSSFPTGTNTEAFF. The rearrangement links TRBV7-9 to TRBJ1-1, with TRBD1 identical over 7 bases. Germline values: CDR1 SEHNR, CDR2 FQNEAQ (reference sequence). The CDR3 totals 15 residues.